This record looks at one T cell receptor beta chain sequence and its context. V was pared by 2 bases and J by 4 bases, with 9 bases between. Germline loops: CDR1 GTSNPN, CDR2 SVGIG (reference sequence). This CDR3 has 12 residues. The data are from a study of blood T cell repertoires in COVID-19. Source study methods: Nucleated cell number was recorded as an estimate derived from reference gene primer amplification. Clones were read by immunoSEQ multiplex PCR, and TCRdb kept only the in-frame ones, dropping some. The V and J calls and the clone size are those of that table, but D and trimming were determined from the DNA. The table lists roughly 700,000 clones, 75% to 90% of them singletons.

The sequenced sample was peripheral blood. The receptor comes from a young woman with acute or convalescent COVID-19. The chain carries TRBV30 and TRBJ2-7; D unclear. The CDR3 reads CAWSTSGYEQYF. The CDR3 DNA sequence: TGTGCCTGGAGTACTTCAGGTTACGAGCAGTACTTC. Full variable domain (outside the CDR3, taken from reference TRBV30 and TRBJ2-7): SQTIHQWPATLVQPVGSPLSLECTVEGTSNPNLYWYRQAAGRGLQLLFYSVGIGQISSEVPQNLSASRPQDRQFILSSKKLLLSDSGFYLCAWSTSGYEQYFGPGTRLTVT.